The rows below give T cell receptor beta chains drawn from one sample of a study of blood T cell repertoires in COVID-19. Assay used: immunoSEQ multiplex PCR; TCRdb lists only in-frame clones, some missing. The data show hundreds of thousands of clones, with around 88% seen just once and roughly 12% held by the top ten. Sequenced sample: peripheral blood. All receptors derive from a woman in her fifties or sixties with COVID-19, enrolled during active disease. CDR3s include the opening cysteine and the closing phenylalanine or tryptophan. D genes are given only for firm matches. The size of a clone is reported for some rows only, either as once, few or many, or as a class for expanded clones.

size: once
D: TRBD2
V: TRBV6-5
J: TRBJ2-7
DNA: TGTGCCAGCAGTCAACTAGCGGGGGGAGCCTACGAGCAGTACTTC
CDR3: CASSQLAGGAYEQYF

size: .
D: TRBD1
V: TRBV3-1/TRBV3-2
J: TRBJ2-7
DNA: TGTGCCAGCAGCCTACTACCGGGACAGACCTACGAGCAGTACTTC
CDR3: CASSLLPGQTYEQYF

size: once
D: TRBD2
V: TRBV5-6
J: TRBJ2-7
DNA: TGTGCCAGCAGCCATGGGACGGGAGGGGAGCAGTACTTC
CDR3: CASSHGTGGEQYF

size: once
D: TRBD2
V: TRBV27
J: TRBJ2-7
DNA: TGTGCCAGCAGTTTCCCTAGCGGGGGCCATTACGAGCAGTACTTC
CDR3: CASSFPSGGHYEQYF

size: few
D: .
V: TRBV7-2
J: TRBJ1-1
DNA: TGTGCCAGCAGCCACGGACGGGGGAACACTGAAGCTTTCTTT
CDR3: CASSHGRGNTEAFF

size: .
D: .
V: TRBV11-2
J: TRBJ2-5
DNA: TGTGCCAGCAGCTCCATTCCCTCGGGAGAGACCCAGTACTTC
CDR3: CASSSIPSGETQYF

size: .
D: .
V: TRBV9
J: TRBJ2-7
DNA: TGTGCCAGCAGCGCCCGTTGCGAGCAGTACTTC
CDR3: CASSARCEQYF

size: .
D: .
V: TRBV29-1
J: TRBJ1-1
DNA: TGCAGCGATGACGGGGGGTTAGGTACTGAAGCTTTCTTT
CDR3: CSDDGGLGTEAFF

size: .
D: TRBD1
V: TRBV9
J: TRBJ2-1
DNA: TGTGCCAGCAGCTTCAGACAGGGGGCGTACAATGAGCAGTTCTTC
CDR3: CASSFRQGAYNEQFF

size: once
D: .
V: TRBV2
J: TRBJ1-1
DNA: TGTGCCAGCAGTGAATGGCAGATGAACACTGAAGCTTTCTTT
CDR3: CASSEWQMNTEAFF

size: few
D: .
V: TRBV6-5
J: TRBJ2-5
DNA: TGTGCCAGCAGTCGACTGGGGACCCAGTACTTC
CDR3: CASSRLGTQYF

size: .
D: TRBD2
V: TRBV15
J: TRBJ2-5
DNA: TGTGCCACCTCGGGGGGGACGGGTTCGACCCAGTACTTC
CDR3: CATSGGTGSTQYF

size: .
D: TRBD2
V: TRBV30
J: TRBJ2-3
DNA: TGTGCCTGGACCCCCTGGGGGGGTGGACAAACAGATACGCAGTATTTT
CDR3: CAWTPWGGGQTDTQYF

size: .
D: .
V: TRBV19
J: TRBJ2-5
DNA: TGTGCCAGTAGACCGGGATCAAGTGAGACCCAGTACTTC
CDR3: CASRPGSSETQYF